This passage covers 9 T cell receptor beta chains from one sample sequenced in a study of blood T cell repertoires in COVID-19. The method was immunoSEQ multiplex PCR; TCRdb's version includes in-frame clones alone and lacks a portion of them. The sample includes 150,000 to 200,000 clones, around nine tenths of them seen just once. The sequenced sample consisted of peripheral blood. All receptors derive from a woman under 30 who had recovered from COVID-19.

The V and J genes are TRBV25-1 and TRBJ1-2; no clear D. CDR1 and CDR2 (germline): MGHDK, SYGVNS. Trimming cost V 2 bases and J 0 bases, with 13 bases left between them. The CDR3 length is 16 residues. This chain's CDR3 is CASSEGGQAPNYGYTF. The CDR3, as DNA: TGTGCCAGCAGTGAAGGAGGGCAGGCGCCTAACTATGGCTACACCTTC.

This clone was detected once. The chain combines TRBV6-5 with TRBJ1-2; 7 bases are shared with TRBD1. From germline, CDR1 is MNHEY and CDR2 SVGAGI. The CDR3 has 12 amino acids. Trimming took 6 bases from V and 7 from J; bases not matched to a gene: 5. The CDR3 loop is CASSPDRRGYTF. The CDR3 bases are TGTGCCAGCAGCCCGGACAGGCGTGGCTACACCTTC.

DNA of the CDR3: TGTGCCAGTATTTTATTCGGAGGCGACACTGAAGCTTTCTTT. It translates to CASILFGGDTEAFF. This chain joins TRBV19 and TRBJ1-1; D is undetermined. Per the germline V gene, CDR1 is LNHDA and CDR2 is SQIVND (reference sequence). V was shortened by 7 bases and J by 3 bases, with 15 bases between the two germline ends. This CDR3 has 14 residues.

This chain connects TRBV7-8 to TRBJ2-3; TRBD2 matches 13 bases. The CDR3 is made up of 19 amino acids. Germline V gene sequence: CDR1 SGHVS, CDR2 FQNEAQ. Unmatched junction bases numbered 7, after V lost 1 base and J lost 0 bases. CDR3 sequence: CASSLVTSGGALSTDTQYF. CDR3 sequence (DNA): TGTGCCAGCAGCTTAGTAACTAGCGGGGGGGCACTCAGCACAGATACGCAGTATTTT.

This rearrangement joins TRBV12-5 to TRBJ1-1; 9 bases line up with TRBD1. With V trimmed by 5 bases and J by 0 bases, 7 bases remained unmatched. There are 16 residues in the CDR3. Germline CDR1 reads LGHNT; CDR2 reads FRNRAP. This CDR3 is CASGPGQGGMNTEAFF. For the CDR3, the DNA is TGTGCTAGTGGTCCGGGACAGGGCGGGATGAACACTGAAGCTTTCTTT.

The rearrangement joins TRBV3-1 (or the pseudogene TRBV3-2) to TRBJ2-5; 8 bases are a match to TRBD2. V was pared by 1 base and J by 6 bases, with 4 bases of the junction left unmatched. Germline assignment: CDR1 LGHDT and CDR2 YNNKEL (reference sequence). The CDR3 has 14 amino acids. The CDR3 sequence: CASSQVGGGKTQYF. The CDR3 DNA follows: TGTGCCAGCAGCCAAGTGGGCGGGGGGAAGACCCAGTACTTC.

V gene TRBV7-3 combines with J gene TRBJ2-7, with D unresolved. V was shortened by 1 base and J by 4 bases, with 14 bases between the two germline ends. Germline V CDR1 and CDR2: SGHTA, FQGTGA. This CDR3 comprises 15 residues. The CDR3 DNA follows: TGTGCCAGCAGCTTAAAGGCCAGCGCCCTTTACGAGCAGTACGTC. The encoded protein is CASSLKASALYEQYV.

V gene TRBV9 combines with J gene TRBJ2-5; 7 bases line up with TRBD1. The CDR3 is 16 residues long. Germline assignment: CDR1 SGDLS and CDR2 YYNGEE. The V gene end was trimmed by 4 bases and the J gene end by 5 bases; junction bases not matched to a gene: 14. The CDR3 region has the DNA TGTGCCAGCAGCCCTCCTGTCGGACAGGTTACGGAGACCCAGTACTTC. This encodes CASSPPVGQVTETQYF.

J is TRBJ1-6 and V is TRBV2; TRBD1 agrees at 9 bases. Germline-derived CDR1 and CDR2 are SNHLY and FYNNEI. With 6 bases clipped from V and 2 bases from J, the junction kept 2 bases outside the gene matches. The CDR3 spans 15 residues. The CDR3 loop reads CASSRQGAYNSPLHF. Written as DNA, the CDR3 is TGTGCCAGCAGCCGACAGGGGGCCTATAATTCACCCCTCCACTTT.